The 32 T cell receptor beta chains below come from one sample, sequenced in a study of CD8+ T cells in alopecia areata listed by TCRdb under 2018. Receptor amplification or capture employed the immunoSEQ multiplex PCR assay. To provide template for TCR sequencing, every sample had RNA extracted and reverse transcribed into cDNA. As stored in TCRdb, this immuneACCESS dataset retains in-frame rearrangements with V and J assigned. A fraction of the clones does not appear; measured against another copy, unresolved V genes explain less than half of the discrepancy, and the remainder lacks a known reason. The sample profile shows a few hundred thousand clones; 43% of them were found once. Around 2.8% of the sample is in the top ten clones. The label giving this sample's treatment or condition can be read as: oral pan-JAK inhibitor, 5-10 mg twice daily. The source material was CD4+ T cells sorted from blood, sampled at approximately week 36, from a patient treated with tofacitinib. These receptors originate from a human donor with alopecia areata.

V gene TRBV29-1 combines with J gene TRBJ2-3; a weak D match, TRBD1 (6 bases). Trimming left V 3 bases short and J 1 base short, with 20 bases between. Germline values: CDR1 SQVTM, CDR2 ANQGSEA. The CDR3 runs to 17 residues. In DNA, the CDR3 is TGCAGCGTTGATTTCAACTGGGGGACATCAGGCACAGATACGCAGTATTTT. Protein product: CSVDFNWGTSGTDTQYF.

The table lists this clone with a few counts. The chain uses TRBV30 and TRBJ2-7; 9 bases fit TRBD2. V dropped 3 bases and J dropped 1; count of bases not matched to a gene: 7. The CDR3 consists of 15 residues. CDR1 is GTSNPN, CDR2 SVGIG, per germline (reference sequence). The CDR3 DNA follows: TGTGCCTGGAGCCTCAGCGGGAGGATTTCCTACGAGCAGTACTTC. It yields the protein CAWSLSGRISYEQYF.

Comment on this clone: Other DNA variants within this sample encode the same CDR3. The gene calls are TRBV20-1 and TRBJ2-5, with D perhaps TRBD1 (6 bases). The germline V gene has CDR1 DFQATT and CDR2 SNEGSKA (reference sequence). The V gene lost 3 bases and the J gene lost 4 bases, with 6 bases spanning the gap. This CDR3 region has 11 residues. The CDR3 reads CSARTGETQYF. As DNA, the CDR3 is TGCAGTGCTAGGACAGGAGAGACCCAGTACTTC.

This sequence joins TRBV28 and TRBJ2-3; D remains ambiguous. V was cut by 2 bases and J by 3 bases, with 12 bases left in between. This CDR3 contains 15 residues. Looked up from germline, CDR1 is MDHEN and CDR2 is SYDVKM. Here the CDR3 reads CASSLGGQVTDTQYF. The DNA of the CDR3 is TGTGCCAGCAGTTTAGGCGGCCAGGTAACAGATACGCAGTATTTT.

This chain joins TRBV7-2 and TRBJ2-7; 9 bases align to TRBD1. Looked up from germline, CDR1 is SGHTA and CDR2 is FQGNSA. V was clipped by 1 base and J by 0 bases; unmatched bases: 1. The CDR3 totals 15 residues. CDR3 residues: CASSLDRGHSYEQYF. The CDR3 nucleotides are TGTGCCAGCAGCTTAGACAGGGGGCACTCCTACGAGCAGTACTTC.

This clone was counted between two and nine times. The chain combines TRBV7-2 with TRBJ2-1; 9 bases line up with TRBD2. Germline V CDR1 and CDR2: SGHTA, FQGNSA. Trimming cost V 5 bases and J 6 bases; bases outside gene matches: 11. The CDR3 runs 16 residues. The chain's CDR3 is CASSPEWLAGFNEQFF. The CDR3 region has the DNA TGTGCCAGCAGCCCCGAGTGGCTAGCGGGGTTCAATGAGCAGTTCTTC.

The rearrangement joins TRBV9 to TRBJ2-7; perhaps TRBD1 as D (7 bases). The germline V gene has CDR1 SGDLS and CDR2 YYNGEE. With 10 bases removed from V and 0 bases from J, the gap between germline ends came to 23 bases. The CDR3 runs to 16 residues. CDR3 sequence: CARNPDGGGFSYEQYF. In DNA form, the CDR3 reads TGTGCCCGTAACCCGGATGGAGGGGGCTTCTCCTACGAGCAGTACTTC.

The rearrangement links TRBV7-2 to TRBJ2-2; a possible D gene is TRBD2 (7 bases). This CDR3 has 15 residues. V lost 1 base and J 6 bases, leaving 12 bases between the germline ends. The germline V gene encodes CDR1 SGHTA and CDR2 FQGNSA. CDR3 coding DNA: TGTGCCAGCAGCTTAGAGGCGGGGGCGCCCGGGGAGCTGTTTTTT. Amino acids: CASSLEAGAPGELFF.

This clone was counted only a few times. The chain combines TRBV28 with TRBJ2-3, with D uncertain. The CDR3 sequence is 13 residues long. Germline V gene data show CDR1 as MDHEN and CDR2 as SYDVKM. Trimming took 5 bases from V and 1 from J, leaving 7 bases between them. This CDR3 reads CASSTGRTDTQYF. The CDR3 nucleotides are TGTGCCAGCAGTACCGGACGCACAGATACGCAGTATTTT.

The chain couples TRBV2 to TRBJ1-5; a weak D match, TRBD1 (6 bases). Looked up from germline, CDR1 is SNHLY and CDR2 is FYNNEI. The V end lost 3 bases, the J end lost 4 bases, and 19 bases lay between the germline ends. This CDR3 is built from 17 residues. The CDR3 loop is CASSDANTGSRNQPQHF. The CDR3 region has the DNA TGTGCCAGCAGTGACGCCAATACAGGGAGCCGAAATCAGCCCCAGCATTTT.

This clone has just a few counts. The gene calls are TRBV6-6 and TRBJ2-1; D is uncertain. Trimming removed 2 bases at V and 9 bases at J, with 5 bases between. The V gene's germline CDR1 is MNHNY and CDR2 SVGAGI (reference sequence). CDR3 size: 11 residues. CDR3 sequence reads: CASSYLGEQFF. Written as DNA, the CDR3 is TGTGCCAGCAGTTACCTCGGTGAGCAGTTCTTC.

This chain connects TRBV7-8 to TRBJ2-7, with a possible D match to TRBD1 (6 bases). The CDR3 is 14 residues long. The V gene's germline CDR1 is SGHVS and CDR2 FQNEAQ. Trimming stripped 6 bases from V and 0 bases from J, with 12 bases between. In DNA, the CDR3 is TGTGCCAGCAGGGCCCGGACAGACTCCTACGAGCAGTACTTC. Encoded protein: CASRARTDSYEQYF.

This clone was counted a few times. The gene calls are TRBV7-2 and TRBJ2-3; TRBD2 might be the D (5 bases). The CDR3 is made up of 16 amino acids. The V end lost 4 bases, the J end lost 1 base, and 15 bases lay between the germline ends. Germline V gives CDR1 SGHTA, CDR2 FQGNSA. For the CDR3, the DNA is TGTGCCAGCAGCTCGTCGAGCGGCCCCGGCACAGATACGCAGTATTTT. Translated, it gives CASSSSSGPGTDTQYF.

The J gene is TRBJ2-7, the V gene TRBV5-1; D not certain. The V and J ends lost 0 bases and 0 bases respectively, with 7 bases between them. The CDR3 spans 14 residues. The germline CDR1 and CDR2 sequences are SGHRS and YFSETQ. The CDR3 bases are TGCGCCAGCAGCTTGGTTGCGGACTCCTACGAGCAGTACTTC. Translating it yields CASSLVADSYEQYF.

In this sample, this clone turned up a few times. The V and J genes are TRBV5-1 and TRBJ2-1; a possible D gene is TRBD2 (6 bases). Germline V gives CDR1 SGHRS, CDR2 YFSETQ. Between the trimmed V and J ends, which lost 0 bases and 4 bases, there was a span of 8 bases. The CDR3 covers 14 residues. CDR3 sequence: CASSLVAGYNEQFF. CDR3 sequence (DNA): TGCGCCAGCAGCTTGGTCGCGGGATACAATGAGCAGTTCTTC.

CDR3: CASSETGGRQPQHF. The CDR3 coding sequence is TGTGCCAGCAGCGAGACAGGGGGCAGGCAGCCCCAGCATTTT. The genes are TRBV7-2 and TRBJ1-5, with 10 bases matching TRBD1. V gave up 5 bases and J gave up 7 bases; unmatched junction bases: 5. Germline lookup yields CDR1 SGHTA and CDR2 FQGNSA. The CDR3 spans 14 residues. The full variable domain, with the rest looked up from reference TRBV7-2 and TRBJ1-5, is GAGVSQSPSNKVTEKGKDVELRCDPISGHTALYWYRQSLGQGLEFLIYFQGNSAPDKSGLPSDRFSAERTGGSVSTLTIQRTQQEDSAVYLCASSETGGRQPQHFGDGTRLSIL.

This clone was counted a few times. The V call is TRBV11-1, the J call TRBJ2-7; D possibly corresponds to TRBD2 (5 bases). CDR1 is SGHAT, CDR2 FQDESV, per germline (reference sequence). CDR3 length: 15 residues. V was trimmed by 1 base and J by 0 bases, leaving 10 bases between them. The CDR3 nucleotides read TGTGCCAGCAGCTTAGTTCTGGGGAGCTCCTACGAGCAGTACTTC. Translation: CASSLVLGSSYEQYF.

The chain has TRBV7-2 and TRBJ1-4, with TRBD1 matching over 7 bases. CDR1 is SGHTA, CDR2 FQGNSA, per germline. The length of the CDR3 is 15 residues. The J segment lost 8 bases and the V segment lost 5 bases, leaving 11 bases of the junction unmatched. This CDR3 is CASSLKTGSQEKLFF. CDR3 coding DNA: TGTGCCAGCAGCCTAAAGACAGGGTCACAGGAAAAACTGTTTTTT.

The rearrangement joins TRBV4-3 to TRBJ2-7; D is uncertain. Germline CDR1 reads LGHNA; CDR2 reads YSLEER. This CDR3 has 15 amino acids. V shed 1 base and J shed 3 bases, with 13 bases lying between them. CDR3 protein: CASSQVLGSRYEQYF. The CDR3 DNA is TGCGCCAGCAGCCAAGTCTTGGGTAGCCGCTACGAGCAGTACTTC.

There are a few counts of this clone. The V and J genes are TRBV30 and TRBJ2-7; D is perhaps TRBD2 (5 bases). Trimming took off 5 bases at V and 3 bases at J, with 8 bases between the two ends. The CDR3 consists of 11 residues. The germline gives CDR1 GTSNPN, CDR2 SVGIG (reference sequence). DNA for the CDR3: TGTGCCTGGCGCGGGCGCTACGAGCAGTACTTC. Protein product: CAWRGRYEQYF.

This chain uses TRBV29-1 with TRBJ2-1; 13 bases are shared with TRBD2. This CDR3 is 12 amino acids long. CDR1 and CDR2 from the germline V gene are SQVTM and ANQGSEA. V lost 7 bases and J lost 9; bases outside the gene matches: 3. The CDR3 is CSAGLAGAEQFF. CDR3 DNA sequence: TGCAGCGCTGGACTAGCGGGAGCTGAGCAGTTCTTC.

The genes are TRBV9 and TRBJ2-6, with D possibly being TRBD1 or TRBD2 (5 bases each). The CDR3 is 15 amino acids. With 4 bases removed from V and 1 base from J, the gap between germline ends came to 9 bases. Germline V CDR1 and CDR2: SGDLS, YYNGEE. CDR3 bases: TGTGCCAGCAGCAGGGACCGGTCTGGGGCCAACGTCCTGACTTTC. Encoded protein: CASSRDRSGANVLTF.

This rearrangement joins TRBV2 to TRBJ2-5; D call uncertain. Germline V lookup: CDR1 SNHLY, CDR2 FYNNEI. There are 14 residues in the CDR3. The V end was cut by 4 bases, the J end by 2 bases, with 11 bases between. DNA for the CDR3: TGTGCCAGCAGTGTATCAGGTCCGCAAGAGACCCAGTACTTC. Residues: CASSVSGPQETQYF.

Here the CDR3 reads CACSLRTSGMLTQYF. The CDR3 nucleotides are TGTGCCTGCTCCCTTAGGACTAGCGGTATGCTGACCCAGTACTTC. V and J are TRBV30 and TRBJ2-5, with TRBD2 matching 10 bases. Germline CDR1 and CDR2: GTSNPN and SVGIG (reference sequence). The CDR3 consists of 15 residues. The ends lost 6 bases at V and 7 bases at J; junction bases unmatched: 14.

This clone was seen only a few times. The CDR3 reads CASSLGSRSNAYEQYF. CDR3 in DNA: TGTGCCAGCAGCTTAGGGAGCCGAAGTAATGCCTACGAGCAGTACTTC. The J gene is TRBJ2-7, the V gene TRBV7-9; D gene uncertain. Germline CDR1 is SEHNR and CDR2 is FQNEAQ (reference sequence). V gave up 1 base and J gave up 2 bases, with 15 bases separating them. The CDR3 is made up of 16 amino acids.

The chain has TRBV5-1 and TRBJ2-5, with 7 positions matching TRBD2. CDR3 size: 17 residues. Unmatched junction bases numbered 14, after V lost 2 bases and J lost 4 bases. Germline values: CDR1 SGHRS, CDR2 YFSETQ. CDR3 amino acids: CASSFRPEGGRSETQYF. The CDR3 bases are TGCGCCAGCAGCTTTCGGCCGGAGGGCGGGAGATCAGAGACCCAGTACTTC.

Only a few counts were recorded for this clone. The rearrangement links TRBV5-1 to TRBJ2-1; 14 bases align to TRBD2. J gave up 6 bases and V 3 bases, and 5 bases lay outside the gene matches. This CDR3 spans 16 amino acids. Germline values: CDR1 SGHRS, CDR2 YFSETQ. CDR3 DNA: TGCGCCAGCAGCTCGGAGGGACTAGCGGGAGTCAATGAGCAGTTCTTC. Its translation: CASSSEGLAGVNEQFF.

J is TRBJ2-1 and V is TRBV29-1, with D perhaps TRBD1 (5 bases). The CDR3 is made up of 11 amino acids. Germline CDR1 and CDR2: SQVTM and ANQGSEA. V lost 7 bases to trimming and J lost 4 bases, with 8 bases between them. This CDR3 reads CSDQGYNEQFF. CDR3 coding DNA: TGCAGCGACCAGGGTTACAATGAGCAGTTCTTC.

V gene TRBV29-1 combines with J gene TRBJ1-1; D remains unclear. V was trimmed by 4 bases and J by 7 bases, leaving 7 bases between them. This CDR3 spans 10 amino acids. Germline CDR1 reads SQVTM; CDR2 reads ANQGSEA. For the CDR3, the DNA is TGCAGCGTTGTGTACATTGAAGCTTTCTTT. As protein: CSVVYIEAFF. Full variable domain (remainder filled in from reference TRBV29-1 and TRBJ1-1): SAVISQKPSRDICQRGTSLTIQCQVDSQVTMMFWYRQQPGQSLTLIATANQGSEATYESGFVIDKFPISRPNLTFSTLTVSNMSPEDSSIYLCSVVYIEAFFGQGTRLTVV.

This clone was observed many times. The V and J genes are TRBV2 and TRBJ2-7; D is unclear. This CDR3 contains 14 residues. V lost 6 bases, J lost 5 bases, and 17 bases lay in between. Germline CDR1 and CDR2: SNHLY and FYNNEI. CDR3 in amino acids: CASSLRPESNEQYF. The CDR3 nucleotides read TGTGCCAGCAGCCTACGCCCGGAGAGCAACGAGCAGTACTTC.

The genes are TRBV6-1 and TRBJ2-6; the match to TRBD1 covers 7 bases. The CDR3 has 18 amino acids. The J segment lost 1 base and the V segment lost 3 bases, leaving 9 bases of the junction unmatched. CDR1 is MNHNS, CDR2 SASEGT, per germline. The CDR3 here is CASSDRDRGRSGANVLTF. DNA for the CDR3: TGTGCCAGCAGTGATAGGGACAGAGGAAGGTCTGGGGCCAACGTCCTGACTTTC.

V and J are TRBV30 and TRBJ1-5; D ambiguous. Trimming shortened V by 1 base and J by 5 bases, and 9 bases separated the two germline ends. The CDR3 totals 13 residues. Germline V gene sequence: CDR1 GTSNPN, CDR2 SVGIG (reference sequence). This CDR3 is CAWSGETYQPQHF. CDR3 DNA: TGTGCCTGGAGTGGTGAGACGTATCAGCCCCAGCATTTT.